The 24 T cell receptor beta chains below all came from one sample that was sequenced in a study of beta chain features in type 1 diabetes (dated by TCRdb to about 2018). Their antigens remain unidentified. Libraries were prepared through the immunoSEQ multiplex PCR assay. The entire amount of isolated RNA was reverse transcribed using the High Capacity cDNA Reverse Transcription Kit, so the sequenced TCRB transcripts were expressed ones. TCRdb re-hosts the immuneACCESS table, in-frame sequences only. Its copies lack some clones; in the studies checked, an unresolved V gene accounts for under half of them, and the cause for the rest is not known. Across this sample there are hundreds of thousands of clones, with more than 13% seen only once. The leading ten clones occupy roughly 0.04% of the sample. Study-wide findings and limitations: In all four CD4+ subsets, TCRB CDR3 length was moderately but significantly shorter in type 1 diabetes patients.

The sequencing input was naive CD4+ T cells from blood. The sample's cell subset or site, from its label and the paper: true naive CD4+ T cells. The receptors come from a man aged 18 to 30 with type 1 diabetes.

The rearrangement joins TRBV7-9 to TRBJ2-7; no definite D call. CDR3 length equals 14 residues. V was clipped by 1 base and J by 5 bases, with 12 bases between them. Germline assignment: CDR1 SEHNR and CDR2 FQNEAQ (reference sequence). CDR3 residues: CASSLGPKHDEQYF. In DNA, the CDR3 is TGTGCCAGCAGCTTAGGGCCTAAGCACGACGAGCAGTACTTC. The full variable domain, completed using reference TRBV7-9 and TRBJ2-7, is DTGVSQNPRHKITKRGQNVTFRCDPISEHNRLYWYRQTLGQGPEFLTYFQNEAQLEKSRLLSDRFSAERPKGSFSTLEIQRTEQGDSAMYLCASSLGPKHDEQYFGPGTRLTVT.

This clone has more than one count but fewer than ten. The chain employs TRBV15 and TRBJ2-5; D might be TRBD1 or TRBD2, each matching 6 bases. CDR1 and CDR2 from the germline V gene are LNHNV and YYDKDF (reference sequence). V lost 5 bases and J 4 bases, leaving 14 bases between the germline ends. The CDR3 has 14 residues. CDR3 DNA sequence: TGTGCCACCAGCTACGGGGGCGGGGCAGAGACCCAGTACTTC. Its protein is CATSYGGGAETQYF.

The chain has TRBV28 and TRBJ2-7; D possibly corresponds to TRBD2 (7 bases). The CDR3 consists of 13 residues. V gave up 9 bases and J gave up 7 bases, with 19 bases separating them. Germline V gene sequence: CDR1 MDHEN, CDR2 SYDVKM. Here the CDR3 reads CASGLGGGREQYF. CDR3 coding DNA: TGTGCCAGTGGCCTGGGGGGCGGGAGAGAGCAGTACTTC.

V is TRBV29-1 and J is TRBJ2-2; unclear D gene. The CDR3 totals 14 residues. V dropped 0 bases and J dropped 5 bases, with 10 bases sitting between them. CDR1 SQVTM and CDR2 ANQGSEA come from the germline V gene. CDR3 sequence (DNA): TGCAGCGTTGAAGACGTAGGCGGAACCGGGGAGCTGTTTTTT. Its translation: CSVEDVGGTGELFF.

This clone was counted between two and nine times. The V call is TRBV14, the J call TRBJ2-3, with D hard to call. This CDR3 is 15 amino acids long. V was clipped by 3 bases and J by 2 bases, with 12 bases between them. CDR1 is SGHDN and CDR2 is FVKESK in the germline V gene. The CDR3 protein is CASSHLKWDTDTQYF. The CDR3 coding sequence is TGTGCCAGCAGCCACCTAAAGTGGGACACAGATACGCAGTATTTT.

The table lists this clone with a few counts. The chain is built from TRBV15 and TRBJ2-2; 7 bases map to TRBD1. Losses at the gene ends were 5 bases for V and 4 bases for J; bases not matched to a gene: 13. Germline loops: CDR1 LNHNV, CDR2 YYDKDF (reference sequence). CDR3 length: 17 amino acids. CDR3 DNA: TGTGCCACCAGCCGAGGGGGAACAGGGGTAGGCACCGGGGAGCTGTTTTTT. It yields the protein CATSRGGTGVGTGELFF. Supplemented by reference TRBV15 and TRBJ2-2, the full variable domain reads DAMVIQNPRYQVTQFGKPVTLSCSQTLNHNVMYWYQQKSSQAPKLLFHYYDKDFNNEADTPDNFQSRRPNTSFCFLDIRSPGLGDTAMYLCATSRGGTGVGTGELFFGEGSRLTVL.

This clone has only a few counts. The V call is TRBV7-9, the J call TRBJ1-5; 9 nucleotides line up with TRBD1. CDR1 SEHNR and CDR2 FQNEAQ come from the germline V gene (reference sequence). The ends lost 6 bases at V and 5 bases at J; junction bases unmatched: 11. The CDR3 is 16 residues long. CDR3 loop: CASSDRQGVDDQPQHF. CDR3 sequence (DNA): TGTGCCAGCAGTGACCGACAGGGGGTGGACGATCAGCCCCAGCATTTT. The entire variable domain, with the rest obtained from reference TRBV7-9 and TRBJ1-5, is as follows: DTGVSQNPRHKITKRGQNVTFRCDPISEHNRLYWYRQTLGQGPEFLTYFQNEAQLEKSRLLSDRFSAERPKGSFSTLEIQRTEQGDSAMYLCASSDRQGVDDQPQHFGDGTRLSIL.

This clone was observed a handful of times. This rearrangement joins TRBV5-6 to TRBJ1-5; possible D gene TRBD1, 5 bases. The CDR3 length is 13 residues. Trimming pared 4 bases from V and 7 bases from J, leaving 12 bases between. Germline CDR1 reads SGHDT; CDR2 reads YYEEEE. Here the CDR3 DNA reads TGTGCCAGCAGCGGCGGGGGAGGACAGCCCCAGCATTTT. Protein product: CASSGGGGQPQHF.

This clone was seen only a few times. The chain has TRBV10-3 and TRBJ1-2; the D is unclear. V was clipped by 3 bases and J by 6 bases, with 14 bases between them. Germline V lookup: CDR1 ENHRY, CDR2 SYGVKD. The CDR3 sequence is 14 residues long. The CDR3 is CAISDLARSHGYTF. The CDR3 coding sequence is TGTGCCATCAGTGACCTCGCGCGTTCTCATGGCTACACCTTC.

The chain is built from TRBV25-1 and TRBJ2-3; tentative D call: TRBD1 (5 bases). Germline assignment: CDR1 MGHDK and CDR2 SYGVNS. This CDR3 region has 13 residues. Trimming removed 6 bases at V and 6 bases at J, with 13 bases between. The CDR3 DNA sequence: TGTGCCAGCAGAAAGACAGATTTGGATACGCAGTATTTT. This sequence encodes CASRKTDLDTQYF.

The chain has TRBV13 and TRBJ1-2, with 8 bases aligning to TRBD1. The germline V gene has CDR1 PRHDT and CDR2 FYEKMQ (reference sequence). V trimming: 5 bases; J trimming: 5 bases; junction bases outside the gene matches: 7. This CDR3 spans 14 amino acids. The CDR3 loop is CASSLDTGGYGYTF. In DNA, the CDR3 is TGTGCCAGCAGCCTAGACACAGGGGGGTATGGCTACACCTTC. Complete variable domain (other parts from reference TRBV13 and TRBJ1-2): AAGVIQSPRHLIKEKRETATLKCYPIPRHDTVYWYQQGPGQDPQFLISFYEKMQSDKGSIPDRFSAQQFSDYHSELNMSSLELGDSALYFCASSLDTGGYGYTFGSGTRLTVV.

The rearrangement links TRBV23-1 to TRBJ1-5; tentatively, D is TRBD1 (6 bases). TRBV23-1 belongs to the ORF category, with a function that is uncertain. The V and J ends lost 3 bases and 3 bases respectively, with 12 bases between them. The CDR3 loop spans 15 amino acids. The CDR3, as DNA: TGCGCCAGCAGTCAGTTGGACAGAGCCAATCAGCCCCAGCATTTT. The encoded protein is CASSQLDRANQPQHF.

This sequence joins TRBV19 and TRBJ2-7; TRBD1 matches 8 bases. The CDR3 consists of 14 residues. CDR1 and CDR2 from the germline V gene are LNHDA and SQIVND (reference sequence). With 5 bases clipped from V and 6 bases from J, the junction kept 9 bases outside the gene matches. The CDR3 sequence: CASSLAGGWGEQYF. The CDR3 DNA follows: TGTGCCAGTAGTTTGGCAGGGGGCTGGGGCGAGCAGTACTTC. Together with reference TRBV19 and TRBJ2-7, the CDR3 gives the full variable domain: DGGITQSPKYLFRKEGQNVTLSCEQNLNHDAMYWYRQDPGQGLRLIYYSQIVNDFQKGDIAEGYSVSREKKESFPLTVTSAQKNPTAFYLCASSLAGGWGEQYFGPGTRLTVT.

This sequence joins TRBV5-6 and TRBJ1-6; D might be TRBD1 (5 bases). The germline V gene encodes CDR1 SGHDT and CDR2 YYEEEE. V was clipped by 4 bases and J by 10 bases, with 18 bases between them. The CDR3 spans 15 residues. The DNA of the CDR3 is TGTGCCAGCAGCCCCAGACAGACACCTCAATCACCCCTCCACTTT. As protein: CASSPRQTPQSPLHF.

Turning to this clone: Other DNA variants within this sample encode the same CDR3. The chain is built from TRBV9 and TRBJ2-6; unclear D gene. CDR1 and CDR2 (germline): SGDLS, YYNGEE. This CDR3 spans 14 amino acids. Trimming removed 2 bases from V and 0 bases from J, with 3 bases in between. CDR3 protein: CASSVNSGANVLTF. DNA for the CDR3: TGTGCCAGCAGCGTCAACTCTGGGGCCAACGTCCTGACTTTC.

CDR3 in DNA: TGTGCCAGCGGAGACGCTGCTGGTACGCAGTATTTT. It translates to CASGDAAGTQYF. The chain employs TRBV6-1 and TRBJ2-3; unclear D gene. From germline, CDR1 is MNHNS and CDR2 SASEGT. The length of the CDR3 is 12 residues. Trimming stripped 8 bases from V and 8 bases from J, with 14 bases between.

The rearrangement joins TRBV30 to TRBJ2-3; D not resolved. Germline V gene sequence: CDR1 GTSNPN, CDR2 SVGIG (reference sequence). The CDR3 spans 13 residues. The ends were cut back, 0 bases at V and 11 bases at J, with 15 bases in the middle. CDR3 in amino acids: CAWSVRFRPEQYF. The CDR3 nucleotides read TGTGCCTGGAGTGTAAGATTCCGCCCGGAGCAGTATTTT.

This clone was found a few times. The chain carries TRBV28 and TRBJ1-1, with a weak D call TRBD1 (5 bases). The CDR3 extends over 15 amino acids. V was pared by 4 bases and J by 5 bases, with 17 bases between. The germline V gene has CDR1 MDHEN and CDR2 SYDVKM. The CDR3 loop reads CASSSGGSRETEAFF. CDR3 nucleotide sequence: TGTGCCAGCAGTTCGGGAGGAAGCAGGGAGACTGAAGCTTTCTTT.

V gene TRBV25-1 combines with J gene TRBJ2-3, with a possible D match to TRBD2 (6 bases). CDR1 MGHDK and CDR2 SYGVNS come from the germline V gene. V was cut by 4 bases and J by 6 bases, with 14 bases left in between. The CDR3 has 14 amino acids. CDR3 sequence: CASSGGVAGDTQYF. The CDR3 bases are TGTGCCAGCAGTGGGGGGGTTGCAGGCGATACGCAGTATTTT.

This clone has more than one count but fewer than ten. This chain connects TRBV23-1 to TRBJ2-5, with D unclear. TRBV23-1 is recorded as an ORF, its role being uncertain. V was trimmed by 6 bases and J by 0 bases, leaving 11 bases between them. This CDR3 comprises 14 residues. CDR3 loop: CASSPHEYQETQYF. The CDR3 nucleotides read TGCGCCAGCAGCCCCCATGAGTACCAAGAGACCCAGTACTTC.

This clone was counted a few times. The V and J genes are TRBV5-1 and TRBJ2-7, with a weak D call TRBD1 (6 bases). CDR1 and CDR2 from the germline V gene are SGHRS and YFSETQ. The germline V and J ends were trimmed by 4 bases and 4 bases, with 18 bases remaining between them. The CDR3 runs to 15 residues. CDR3 sequence (DNA): TGCGCCAGCAGCCCGACCCCAAGACAGGATTACGAGCAGTACTTC. Its protein product is CASSPTPRQDYEQYF. Together with reference TRBV5-1 and TRBJ2-7, the CDR3 gives the full variable domain: KAGVTQTPRYLIKTRGQQVTLSCSPISGHRSVSWYQQTPGQGLQFLFEYFSETQRNKGNFPGRFSGRQFSNSRSEMNVSTLELGDSALYLCASSPTPRQDYEQYFGPGTRLTVT.

V usage is TRBV28 and J usage is TRBJ1-3, with D tentatively TRBD1 (6 bases). CDR1 and CDR2 (germline): MDHEN, SYDVKM. Deletions cut 6 bases from V and 4 bases from J, with 19 bases between. The CDR3 has 16 amino acids. The CDR3 coding sequence is TGTGCCAGCAGCCTCTGGACAGTGCCAGGGGGAAACACCATATATTTT. It encodes CASSLWTVPGGNTIYF. The whole variable domain, remainder taken from reference TRBV28 and TRBJ1-3, is DVKVTQSSRYLVKRTGEKVFLECVQDMDHENMFWYRQDPGLGLRLIYFSYDVKMKEKGDIPEGYSVSREKKERFSLILESASTNQTSMYLCASSLWTVPGGNTIYFGEGSWLTVV.

About this clone: Other DNA variants within this sample encode the same CDR3. The rearrangement links TRBV28 to TRBJ1-5, with TRBD1 as a possible D gene (5 bases). Trimming removed 8 bases at V and 2 bases at J, with 7 bases between. Germline loops: CDR1 MDHEN, CDR2 SYDVKM. The CDR3 is 12 amino acids. The CDR3, as DNA: TGTGCCAGCCGGGGGGGCAATCAGCCCCAGCATTTT. Translating gives CASRGGNQPQHF.

The V gene is TRBV30, the J gene TRBJ2-1, with 7 nucleotides matching TRBD2. The CDR3 contains 14 residues. With V trimmed by 6 bases and J by 6 bases, 11 bases remained unmatched. Germline V gives CDR1 GTSNPN, CDR2 SVGIG (reference sequence). The CDR3 coding sequence is TGTGCCTGCTCGCGGGAGTCCCATTTCAATGAGCAGTTCTTC. It translates to CACSRESHFNEQFF.